A single sample is the source of the 7 T cell receptor beta chains below, sequenced in a study of T cell responses to AZD1222 COVID-19 vaccine. Profiled with immunoSEQ multiplex PCR; TCRdb holds only in-frame clones, not every one. Seen here are approximately 150,000 clones, around 90% observed once, and the top ten hold approximately 1.6%. This specimen was peripheral blood, taken 28 days after the second AZD1222 dose. The receptors were sampled from an adult who received the AZD1222 COVID-19 vaccine.

The count of this clone is one. This chain's CDR3 is CASSFPGTPGANVLTF. CDR3 coding DNA: TGCGCCAGCAGCTTTCCCGGGACACCTGGGGCCAACGTCCTGACTTTC. This chain joins TRBV5-1 and TRBJ2-6; D may be TRBD1 (6 bases). Trimming cost V 2 bases and J 2 bases, with 11 bases left between them. The CDR3 loop spans 16 amino acids. Germline V gives CDR1 SGHRS, CDR2 YFSETQ.

This chain's CDR3 is CASSLGLINEKLFF. CDR3 DNA sequence: TGTGCCAGCAGCTTGGGGCTGATTAATGAAAAACTGTTTTTT. This chain links TRBV5-8 with TRBJ1-4; D is uncertain. V lost 0 bases to trimming and J lost 4 bases, with 7 bases between them. The CDR3 length is 14 residues. Germline V CDR1 and CDR2: SGHTS, YDEGEE.

The chain couples TRBV6-5 to TRBJ2-1, with D uncertain. The CDR3 runs to 11 residues. The germline V gene encodes CDR1 MNHEY and CDR2 SVGAGI. Trimming left V 5 bases short and J 7 bases short, with 6 bases between. Here the CDR3 DNA reads TGTGCCAGCAGTAACTTAAATGAGCAGTTCTTC. Protein sequence: CASSNLNEQFF.

This chain uses TRBV19 with TRBJ2-7; 7 bases fit TRBD1. This CDR3 has 15 residues. The V gene's germline CDR1 is LNHDA and CDR2 SQIVND (reference sequence). After removal of 2 bases from V and 6 bases from J, the junction contained 10 bases not matched to a gene. Written as DNA, the CDR3 is TGTGCCAGTAGTATAAGTCAACAGGGGCGAGCCGAGCAGTACTTC. This encodes CASSISQQGRAEQYF.

This chain links TRBV24-1 with TRBJ2-2; D remains ambiguous. V lost 4 bases to trimming and J lost 7 bases, with 6 bases between them. Germline loops: CDR1 KGHDR, CDR2 SFDVKD. This CDR3 has 12 residues. The CDR3 loop reads CATSEGIGELFF. For the CDR3, the DNA is TGTGCCACCAGTGAAGGGATCGGGGAGCTGTTTTTT.

V is TRBV6-8 and J is TRBJ2-1, with 10 bases lining up with TRBD2. In germline, CDR1 is MNHGY, CDR2 SAAAGT. V lost 2 bases and J lost 2; bases outside the gene matches: 3. The CDR3 is 16 amino acids. The DNA of the CDR3 is TGTGCCAGCAGTTACGAACTAGCGGGGACCTACAATGAGCAGTTCTTC. Its protein product is CASSYELAGTYNEQFF.

The chain is built from TRBV7-9 and TRBJ2-2; D not certain. Trimming removed 1 base from V and 2 bases from J, with 5 bases in between. The CDR3 length is 14 residues. Germline V gene data show CDR1 as SEHNR and CDR2 as FQNEAQ (reference sequence). The CDR3 region has the DNA TGTGCCAGCAGCTTAGGTGGAAACACCGGGGAGCTGTTTTTT. This codes for CASSLGGNTGELFF.